Below, 22 T cell receptor beta chains from the same sample are listed, as sequenced in a study of OX40 agonist ivuxolimab in advanced cancers. Profiling relied on immunoSEQ multiplex PCR, and the TCRdb table lists in-frame clones only, not all of them. This sample has approximately 69,000 clones, with 80% to 90% found just once. Specimen: CD4+ or CD8+ T cells sorted from blood, collected in a trial of the OX40 agonist ivuxolimab. These receptors came from an adult with an advanced solid tumor such as melanoma, head and neck, liver or kidney cancer.

The genes are TRBV2 and TRBJ1-1, with D hard to call. Trimming shortened V by 6 bases and J by 8 bases, and 16 bases separated the two germline ends. Germline-derived CDR1 and CDR2 are SNHLY and FYNNEI. The CDR3 contains 13 residues. The CDR3 here is CASSEQRAREAFF. The CDR3 coding sequence is TGTGCCAGCAGCGAGCAGCGAGCGCGCGAAGCTTTCTTT.

V and J are TRBV20-1 and TRBJ1-4; D call uncertain. V was pared by 6 bases and J by 8 bases, with 10 bases between. This CDR3 is built from 11 residues. CDR1 and CDR2 (germline): DFQATT, SNEGSKA (reference sequence). The CDR3 coding sequence is TGCAGTGCCACTACAAGGGAAAAACTGTTTTTT. The encoded protein is CSATTREKLFF.

The rearrangement joins TRBV2 to TRBJ2-5; 8 positions agree with TRBD2. Per germline, CDR1 SNHLY and CDR2 FYNNEI. J lost 1 base, V lost 6 bases, and 4 bases had no gene match. This CDR3 has 14 amino acids. The CDR3 here is CASRRGGAQETQYF. CDR3 in DNA: TGTGCCAGCAGACGGGGGGGAGCCCAAGAGACCCAGTACTTC.

This chain links TRBV5-5 with TRBJ1-6; 7 nucleotides line up with TRBD1. The trim removed 1 base at V and 0 bases at J, leaving 7 bases unmatched. This CDR3 has 18 amino acids. Germline CDR1 SGHKS, CDR2 YYEKEE (reference sequence). CDR3 region: CASSLLGDSSSYNSPLHF. CDR3 nucleotide sequence: TGTGCCAGCAGCTTGTTAGGGGACAGCAGCTCCTATAATTCACCCCTCCACTTT.

The chain employs TRBV9 and TRBJ1-2; D is ambiguous. CDR3 length equals 13 residues. V was pared by 1 base and J by 4 bases, with 8 bases between. CDR1 is SGDLS, CDR2 YYNGEE, per germline. For the CDR3, the DNA is TGTGCCAGCAGCGTAAAGGGTAGCTATGGCTACACCTTC. Translating it yields CASSVKGSYGYTF.

The chain has TRBV10-1 and TRBJ2-2; D might be TRBD1 (5 bases). From germline, CDR1 is WNHNN and CDR2 SYGVQD (reference sequence). This CDR3 has 16 residues. V was cut by 6 bases and J by 4 bases, with 18 bases left in between. CDR3 coding DNA: TGCGCCAGCAGCTCCAGGCCTCCCCAGGGCACCGGGGAGCTGTTTTTT. Translating it yields CASSSRPPQGTGELFF.

This clone was observed once. The genes are TRBV7-2 and TRBJ2-1, with D unclear. This CDR3 has 15 residues. The V gene's germline CDR1 is SGHTA and CDR2 FQGNSA. V lost 1 base to trimming and J lost 0 bases, with 7 bases between them. The DNA for the CDR3 is TGTGCCAGCAGCTTAGGGACGGTCTCCTACAATGAGCAGTTCTTC. Protein product: CASSLGTVSYNEQFF.

The chain uses TRBV7-6 and TRBJ2-7; D ambiguous. Germline V lookup: CDR1 SGHVS, CDR2 FNYEAQ. There are 12 residues in the CDR3. V lost 3 bases and J 3 bases, leaving 6 bases between the germline ends. CDR3: CASSFYDYEQYF. CDR3 coding DNA: TGTGCCAGCAGCTTTTATGACTACGAGCAGTACTTC.

This chain joins TRBV27 and TRBJ2-3, with TRBD2 matching over 10 bases. The ends lost 7 bases at V and 4 bases at J; junction bases unmatched: 8. Germline V CDR1 and CDR2: MNHEY, SMNVEV (reference sequence). This CDR3 spans 15 amino acids. The CDR3 nucleotides are TGTGCCAGCACCCCAGCGGGAGGGCGGGCAGATACGCAGTATTTT. Its protein product is CASTPAGGRADTQYF.

The rearrangement links TRBV5-1 to TRBJ1-2, with 7 bases fitting TRBD1. Germline-derived CDR1 and CDR2 are SGHRS and YFSETQ. This CDR3 has 15 residues. The V segment lost 0 bases and the J segment 4 bases; nucleotides outside the gene matches: 6. The CDR3 here is CASSLGPDRTYGYTF. The CDR3 DNA sequence: TGCGCCAGCAGCTTGGGCCCGGACAGGACCTATGGCTACACCTTC. Variable domain in full (rest from reference TRBV5-1 and TRBJ1-2): KAGVTQTPRYLIKTRGQQVTLSCSPISGHRSVSWYQQTPGQGLQFLFEYFSETQRNKGNFPGRFSGRQFSNSRSEMNVSTLELGDSALYLCASSLGPDRTYGYTFGSGTRLTVV.

The V call is TRBV30, the J call TRBJ2-5, with 12 bases that match TRBD2. CDR1 GTSNPN and CDR2 SVGIG come from the germline V gene (reference sequence). This CDR3 region has 17 residues. The V segment lost 1 base and the J segment 4 bases; nucleotides outside the gene matches: 10. CDR3 in amino acids: CAWSGLAGAPRGETQYF. Written as DNA, the CDR3 is TGTGCCTGGAGTGGACTAGCGGGGGCGCCGAGAGGAGAGACCCAGTACTTC.

V gene TRBV29-1 combines with J gene TRBJ2-5; a weak D match, TRBD2 (6 bases). The CDR3 has 15 amino acids. V was trimmed by 1 base and J by 5 bases, leaving 17 bases between them. Germline CDR1 and CDR2: SQVTM and ANQGSEA. Here the CDR3 DNA reads TGCAGCGTTGAAGGGACGGGCAGACTAGGGGAGACCCAGTACTTC. It specifies CSVEGTGRLGETQYF. Using reference TRBV29-1 and TRBJ2-5 for the parts outside the CDR3, the full variable domain is SAVISQKPSRDICQRGTSLTIQCQVDSQVTMMFWYRQQPGQSLTLIATANQGSEATYESGFVIDKFPISRPNLTFSTLTVSNMSPEDSSIYLCSVEGTGRLGETQYFGPGTRLLVL.

The J gene is TRBJ1-5, the V gene TRBV5-1; D gene ambiguous. Trimming shortened V by 5 bases and J by 5 bases, and 11 bases separated the two germline ends. The germline V gene has CDR1 SGHRS and CDR2 YFSETQ. The CDR3 has 13 residues. The CDR3 coding sequence is TGCGCCAGCAGAGTAGGGCCTGATCAGCCCCAGCATTTT. Protein product: CASRVGPDQPQHF.

The chain employs TRBV18 and TRBJ1-4; 7 nucleotides match TRBD1. CDR3 length equals 15 residues. The V segment lost 6 bases and the J segment 5 bases; nucleotides outside the gene matches: 9. The germline V gene has CDR1 KGHSH and CDR2 LQKENI. The CDR3 nucleotides are TGTGCCAGCTCCTTTGACAGGGCTAAAAATGAAAAACTGTTTTTT. The encoded protein is CASSFDRAKNEKLFF.

V and J are TRBV28 and TRBJ1-1; D uncertain. Germline loops: CDR1 MDHEN, CDR2 SYDVKM. The V and J ends lost 5 bases and 8 bases respectively, with 18 bases between them. The CDR3 is 14 residues long. The CDR3 bases are TGTGCCAGCAGTCCCCCAGCACGGATTCTAGAAGCTTTCTTT. Translating it yields CASSPPARILEAFF. Based on the CDR3 plus reference TRBV28 and TRBJ1-1, the full variable domain is DVKVTQSSRYLVKRTGEKVFLECVQDMDHENMFWYRQDPGLGLRLIYFSYDVKMKEKGDIPEGYSVSREKKERFSLILESASTNQTSMYLCASSPPARILEAFFGQGTRLTVV.

This chain connects TRBV30 to TRBJ1-3; D gene unclear. V dropped 0 bases and J dropped 0 bases, with 9 bases sitting between them. The CDR3 has 15 amino acids. Looked up from germline, CDR1 is GTSNPN and CDR2 is SVGIG (reference sequence). CDR3 nucleotides: TGTGCCTGGAGTGTGGGTTTAGGCTCTGGAAACACCATATATTTT. This gives the protein CAWSVGLGSGNTIYF.

The chain links TRBV27 to TRBJ1-6, with a tentative D call TRBD1 (6 bases). The germline gives CDR1 MNHEY, CDR2 SMNVEV (reference sequence). The CDR3 length is 15 residues. V was clipped by 8 bases and J by 7 bases, with 18 bases between them. This CDR3 reads CASLRAGGRNSPLHF. The CDR3 bases are TGTGCCAGCCTGAGGGCGGGGGGCCGAAATTCACCCCTCCACTTT.

The rearrangement uses TRBV5-1 and TRBJ1-1; TRBD1 might be the D (6 bases). V shed 2 bases and J shed 3 bases, with 11 bases lying between them. The CDR3 has 14 residues. Per germline, CDR1 SGHRS and CDR2 YFSETQ. This CDR3 reads CASSFQGLDTEAFF. DNA of the CDR3: TGCGCCAGCAGCTTTCAGGGGCTAGACACTGAAGCTTTCTTT.

V gene TRBV27 combines with J gene TRBJ2-7; the D call may be TRBD1 or TRBD2 (5 bases each). The CDR3 has 16 residues. Germline CDR1 MNHEY, CDR2 SMNVEV (reference sequence). The germline V and J ends were trimmed by 6 bases and 6 bases, with 24 bases remaining between them. The CDR3 reads CASRPRPMGDRGEQYF. The CDR3 nucleotides read TGTGCCAGCAGACCTCGCCCCATGGGGGACCGGGGCGAGCAGTACTTC.

This clone occurred once. The chain carries TRBV30 and TRBJ2-3; 9 positions agree with TRBD2. The CDR3 length is 16 residues. The ends lost 2 bases at V and 2 bases at J; junction bases unmatched: 8. The germline V gene encodes CDR1 GTSNPN and CDR2 SVGIG (reference sequence). The CDR3 protein is CAWSSERGATTDTQYF. The CDR3 DNA reads as TGTGCCTGGAGTTCGGAGCGGGGGGCTACCACAGATACGCAGTATTTT.

This clone was recorded only once. The chain has TRBV28 and TRBJ1-1; D unresolved. The V end lost 3 bases, the J end lost 6 bases, and 11 bases lay between the germline ends. Per germline, CDR1 MDHEN and CDR2 SYDVKM. This CDR3 is built from 13 residues. The CDR3 coding sequence is TGTGCCAGCAGTTTCTATGGAGTCCCTGAAGCTTTCTTT. The encoded protein is CASSFYGVPEAFF.

This chain joins TRBV28 and TRBJ2-6, with D unclear. The CDR3 consists of 14 residues. In germline, CDR1 is MDHEN, CDR2 SYDVKM. Trimming stripped 10 bases from V and 0 bases from J, with 10 bases between. The CDR3: CATILSSGANVLTF. CDR3 in DNA: TGTGCCACTATACTAAGCTCTGGGGCCAACGTCCTGACTTTC.